Below, 30 T cell receptor beta chains from the same sample are listed, as sequenced in a study of sequential checkpoint blockade in melanoma (dated by TCRdb to about 2019). In the paper's terms, the treatment or condition label means: randomized to nivolumab then ipilimumab (arm A) or the reverse (arm B). Library generation was performed with the immunoSEQ multiplex PCR assay. Entries here come from immuneACCESS through TCRdb and include only in-frame sequences with V and J called. Some clones fail to appear in such tables; in the studies checked, an unresolved V gene covers under half of the shortfall, and the cause of the remainder is unknown. The sample table records just over 15,000 clones; over 60% of these occur just once. The ten largest clones take up roughly 31% of the sample. The specimen was CD8+ T cells sorted from blood (inferred from file names), collected from a patient given nivolumab and ipilimumab in sequence. The source of these receptors is a human donor with melanoma.

This clone occurred once. The gene calls are TRBV28 and TRBJ2-5; 10 bases are a match to TRBD1. The CDR3 runs to 14 residues. V lost 6 bases, J lost 5 bases, and 6 bases stayed unmatched. The germline gives CDR1 MDHEN, CDR2 SYDVKM. CDR3 loop: CASRRTGGMETQYF. CDR3 DNA sequence: TGTGCCAGCAGAAGGACAGGGGGGATGGAGACCCAGTACTTC. The full variable domain, its missing parts supplied by reference TRBV28 and TRBJ2-5, is DVKVTQSSRYLVKRTGEKVFLECVQDMDHENMFWYRQDPGLGLRLIYFSYDVKMKEKGDIPEGYSVSREKKERFSLILESASTNQTSMYLCASRRTGGMETQYFGPGTRLLVL.

The chain combines TRBV28 with TRBJ2-2, with D tentatively TRBD2 (6 bases). The CDR3 is 15 amino acids. Germline CDR1 reads MDHEN; CDR2 reads SYDVKM. Deletions cut 7 bases from V and 1 base from J, with 13 bases between. The CDR3 DNA follows: TGTGCCAGCAAGACCCTGGGACTGAACACCGGGGAGCTGTTTTTT. Its translation: CASKTLGLNTGELFF.

This CDR3 is CASSLKQGSGANVLTF. The CDR3, as DNA: TGTGCCAGCAGCCTGAAACAGGGTAGTGGGGCCAACGTCCTGACTTTC. The chain carries TRBV7-9 and TRBJ2-6; D is perhaps TRBD1 (6 bases). CDR3 length equals 16 residues. Germline V CDR1 and CDR2: SEHNR, FQNEAQ (reference sequence). Trimming pared 5 bases from V and 3 bases from J, leaving 14 bases between.

In its sample, this clone ranks as medium-sized. The chain recombines TRBV27 with TRBJ2-7; 7 bases are a match to TRBD2. There are 14 residues in the CDR3. V gave up 10 bases and J gave up 1 base; unmatched junction bases: 10. Germline V CDR1 and CDR2: MNHEY, SMNVEV (reference sequence). The CDR3 loop reads CAIKRDGDSYEQYF. CDR3 nucleotide sequence: TGTGCCATAAAGCGGGACGGCGATTCCTACGAGCAGTACTTC.

The rearrangement uses TRBV19 and TRBJ1-2; D gene ambiguous. The CDR3 contains 14 residues. Germline lookup yields CDR1 LNHDA and CDR2 SQIVND (reference sequence). The ends were cut back, 7 bases at V and 8 bases at J, with 20 bases in the middle. For the CDR3, the DNA is TGTGCCAGTACCTATGGGTCAGGCCTTGGAGGCTACACCTTC. Amino acids: CASTYGSGLGGYTF.

V usage is TRBV4-3 and J usage is TRBJ2-7, with TRBD1 identical over 7 bases. The germline gives CDR1 LGHNA, CDR2 YSLEER. The CDR3 extends over 15 amino acids. J lost 6 bases, V lost 0 bases, and 8 bases had no gene match. DNA of the CDR3: TGCGCCAGCAGCCAAGATCTCACAGGGGACCGCGAGCAGTACTTC. It yields the protein CASSQDLTGDREQYF.

The chain employs TRBV5-6 and TRBJ1-3, with 7 bases lining up with TRBD1. CDR3 length equals 15 residues. Germline-derived CDR1 and CDR2 are SGHDT and YYEEEE. V dropped 3 bases and J dropped 4; count of bases not matched to a gene: 7. CDR3 loop: CASSSDRTVGNTIYF. Here the CDR3 DNA reads TGTGCCAGCAGCTCGGACAGGACGGTCGGAAACACCATATATTTT. Based on the CDR3 plus reference TRBV5-6 and TRBJ1-3, the full variable domain is DAGVTQSPTHLIKTRGQQVTLRCSPKSGHDTVSWYQQALGQGPQFIFQYYEEEERQRGNFPDRFSGHQFPNYSSELNVNALLLGDSALYLCASSSDRTVGNTIYFGEGSWLTVV.

The chain uses TRBV13 and TRBJ2-1; 11 nucleotides match TRBD2. J was trimmed by 4 bases and V by 4 bases; bases with no gene match: 6. CDR1 and CDR2 from the germline V gene are PRHDT and FYEKMQ (reference sequence). The CDR3 runs to 16 residues. CDR3 in DNA: TGTGCCAGCAGCTCCTTTAGCGGGGGGGTATACAATGAGCAGTTCTTC. The encoded protein is CASSSFSGGVYNEQFF.

The chain uses TRBV7-2 and TRBJ2-1; D may be TRBD2 (6 bases). Germline V CDR1 and CDR2: SGHTA, FQGNSA. The CDR3 length is 16 residues. Trimming removed 1 base at V and 0 bases at J, with 10 bases between. CDR3 loop: CASSLGRGSSYNEQFF. The CDR3 bases are TGTGCCAGCAGCTTAGGGCGGGGAAGCTCCTACAATGAGCAGTTCTTC.

This clone appeared a single time. The V and J genes are TRBV19 and TRBJ2-5; unclear D gene. The tail of the sequence fits TRBJ2-7 better, so the J call may be wrong. The CDR3 spans 15 residues. Germline V gene data show CDR1 as LNHDA and CDR2 as SQIVND (reference sequence). The CDR3 loop is CASSIGGSVSYEQYF. The CDR3 DNA is TGTGCCAGTAGTATAGGAGGAAGCGTCTCCTACGAGCAGTACTTC.

The genes are TRBV30 and TRBJ1-1, with D possibly being TRBD1 (5 bases). Germline CDR1 reads GTSNPN; CDR2 reads SVGIG (reference sequence). The CDR3 is 11 residues long. Deletions cut 7 bases from V and 1 base from J, with 7 bases between. CDR3 loop: CASTANTEAFF. The CDR3 DNA reads TGTGCCTCGACAGCGAACACTGAAGCTTTCTTT.

The chain recombines TRBV10-2 with TRBJ2-2; no reliable D call. Trimming took 6 bases from V and 2 from J, leaving 7 bases between them. Germline V lookup: CDR1 WSHSY, CDR2 SAAADI. The CDR3 is made up of 13 amino acids. CDR3 sequence reads: CASRSENTGELFF. CDR3 nucleotides: TGCGCCAGCAGATCAGAAAACACCGGGGAGCTGTTTTTT.

J is TRBJ2-2 and V is TRBV6-1; D is unresolved. CDR1 is MNHNS and CDR2 is SASEGT in the germline V gene. The CDR3 covers 12 residues. Trimming removed 6 bases at V and 5 bases at J, with 7 bases between. CDR3 in amino acids: CASSEWTGELFF. CDR3 sequence (DNA): TGTGCCAGCAGCGAGTGGACCGGGGAGCTGTTTTTT.

This clone appeared a few times. The chain employs TRBV5-4 and TRBJ2-7, with 7 bases that match TRBD1. J gave up 5 bases and V 2 bases, and 10 bases lay outside the gene matches. The CDR3 has 15 residues. Germline V gene lookup returns CDR1 SGHNT and CDR2 YYREEE (reference sequence). The CDR3 nucleotides are TGTGCCAGCAGCTTAGGGGACAGTTTAGTCCACGAGCAGTACTTC. Translating gives CASSLGDSLVHEQYF. Full variable domain (remainder filled in from reference TRBV5-4 and TRBJ2-7): ETGVTQSPTHLIKTRGQQVTLRCSSQSGHNTVSWYQQALGQGPQFIFQYYREEENGRGNFPPRFSGLQFPNYSSELNVNALELDDSALYLCASSLGDSLVHEQYFGPGTRLTVT.

The V call is TRBV13, the J call TRBJ2-7; 11 bases agree with TRBD1. Germline V gene data show CDR1 as PRHDT and CDR2 as FYEKMQ (reference sequence). The trim removed 5 bases at V and 2 bases at J, leaving 5 bases unmatched. The CDR3 has 15 residues. CDR3 DNA sequence: TGTGCCAGCAGCCCTCGGGACAGGGGGGCCTACGAGCAGTACTTC. Translation: CASSPRDRGAYEQYF. The full variable domain, completed using reference TRBV13 and TRBJ2-7, is AAGVIQSPRHLIKEKRETATLKCYPIPRHDTVYWYQQGPGQDPQFLISFYEKMQSDKGSIPDRFSAQQFSDYHSELNMSSLELGDSALYFCASSPRDRGAYEQYFGPGTRLTVT.

The V and J genes are TRBV2 and TRBJ2-3, with TRBD2 identical over 15 bases. Germline CDR1 reads SNHLY; CDR2 reads FYNNEI. J gave up 5 bases and V 5 bases, and 2 bases lay outside the gene matches. The CDR3 is 15 residues long. Here the CDR3 DNA reads TGTGCCAGCAGTCCGGGACTAGCGGGAGGAGATACGCAGTATTTT. Amino acids: CASSPGLAGGDTQYF.

This chain joins TRBV27 and TRBJ2-1; D may be TRBD2 (6 bases). V gave up 8 bases and J gave up 2 bases, with 16 bases separating them. The CDR3 loop spans 15 amino acids. From germline, CDR1 is MNHEY and CDR2 SMNVEV (reference sequence). The CDR3 is CASQELSGAYNEQFF. In DNA, the CDR3 is TGTGCCAGCCAGGAGCTCTCGGGGGCCTACAATGAGCAGTTCTTC.

There are a few counts of this clone. CDR3 protein: CASSPGDYNEQFF. In DNA form, the CDR3 reads TGTGCCAGTAGCCCGGGAGATTACAATGAGCAGTTCTTC. The V gene is TRBV19, the J gene TRBJ2-1; tentatively, D is TRBD2 (6 bases). The V end was cut by 6 bases, the J end by 4 bases, with 10 bases between. Germline CDR1 reads LNHDA; CDR2 reads SQIVND (reference sequence). This CDR3 is 13 amino acids long.

This chain joins TRBV28 and TRBJ2-1; D is perhaps TRBD2 (5 bases). This CDR3 is 12 amino acids long. Trimming took off 8 bases at V and 5 bases at J, with 10 bases between the two ends. The germline V gene has CDR1 MDHEN and CDR2 SYDVKM. CDR3 region: CASSRGNNEQFF. CDR3 sequence (DNA): TGTGCCAGCTCCCGAGGGAACAATGAGCAGTTCTTC.

In its sample, this clone was seen once. This chain connects TRBV19 to TRBJ1-2; TRBD1 aligns across 8 bases. V was pared by 5 bases and J by 8 bases, with 10 bases of the junction left unmatched. CDR3 length: 14 amino acids. Germline V gene data show CDR1 as LNHDA and CDR2 as SQIVND (reference sequence). The CDR3 is CASSFRDRIEGYTF. CDR3 DNA: TGTGCCAGTAGTTTCCGGGACAGGATAGAAGGCTACACCTTC. Using reference TRBV19 and TRBJ1-2 for the parts outside the CDR3, the full variable domain is DGGITQSPKYLFRKEGQNVTLSCEQNLNHDAMYWYRQDPGQGLRLIYYSQIVNDFQKGDIAEGYSVSREKKESFPLTVTSAQKNPTAFYLCASSFRDRIEGYTFGSGTRLTVV.

The J gene is TRBJ2-7, the V gene TRBV27; 9 bases align to TRBD2. Germline values: CDR1 MNHEY, CDR2 SMNVEV (reference sequence). The CDR3 covers 14 residues. Trimming took 3 bases from V and 2 from J; bases not matched to a gene: 2. In DNA, the CDR3 is TGTGCCAGCAGTTTTGGCGGGAGGGCCTACGAGCAGTACTTC. It is translated as CASSFGGRAYEQYF.

The chain has TRBV27 and TRBJ2-7, with TRBD2 identical over 7 bases. Germline trimming cut 3 bases from V and 2 bases from J; bases unmatched to any gene: 7. Germline V gene data show CDR1 as MNHEY and CDR2 as SMNVEV (reference sequence). This CDR3 is built from 15 residues. CDR3 in DNA: TGTGCCAGCAGTTTCCGCGGGAGTGCCGCCTACGAGCAGTACTTC. Translation gives CASSFRGSAAYEQYF.

The chain is built from TRBV10-2 and TRBJ2-7; 8 nucleotides align to TRBD2. Looked up from germline, CDR1 is WSHSY and CDR2 is SAAADI. The V gene end was trimmed by 6 bases and the J gene end by 5 bases; junction bases not matched to a gene: 9. The CDR3 has 14 residues. CDR3 in DNA: TGCGCCAGCAGGGCGGGGGGTTCGTCGAACGAGCAGTACTTC. The encoded protein is CASRAGGSSNEQYF.

The chain has TRBV4-3 and TRBJ2-2; D not certain. V dropped 2 bases and J dropped 5 bases, with 12 bases sitting between them. Germline loops: CDR1 LGHNA, CDR2 YSLEER. CDR3 size: 15 residues. CDR3 nucleotide sequence: TGCGCCAGCAGCCAACTTTTCTCCGGGACCGGGGAGCTGTTTTTT. Protein product: CASSQLFSGTGELFF.

The chain uses TRBV7-2 and TRBJ2-7; TRBD2 is a possible D gene (5 bases). Germline V gives CDR1 SGHTA, CDR2 FQGNSA. Trimming shortened V by 1 base and J by 0 bases, and 10 bases separated the two germline ends. CDR3 length: 15 residues. DNA of the CDR3: TGTGCCAGCAGCTTAGGTGAGGGTCTCTCCTACGAGCAGTACTTC. This gives the protein CASSLGEGLSYEQYF.

The chain carries TRBV5-1 and TRBJ1-6; D is unclear. The CDR3 is made up of 14 amino acids. V was cut by 4 bases and J by 9 bases, with 14 bases left in between. Germline assignment: CDR1 SGHRS and CDR2 YFSETQ. The CDR3 protein is CASSVEGEGSPLHF. The CDR3 DNA sequence: TGCGCCAGCAGCGTCGAGGGTGAGGGTTCACCCCTCCACTTT.

This chain joins TRBV11-3 and TRBJ2-1, with 12 bases lining up with TRBD2. Trimming removed 2 bases from V and 8 bases from J; junction bases left unmatched: 7. The CDR3 is made up of 16 amino acids. In germline, CDR1 is SGHNT, CDR2 YENEEA. CDR3 in amino acids: CASSLRLAGVSDEQFF. The CDR3 DNA reads as TGTGCCAGCAGCTTAAGACTAGCGGGAGTCTCCGATGAGCAGTTCTTC.

This clone was observed a single time. This rearrangement joins TRBV6-4 to TRBJ1-5; TRBD1 aligns across 7 bases. V shed 8 bases and J 3 bases; nucleotides not matched to a gene: 4. Germline V CDR1 and CDR2: MRHNA, SNTAGT. This CDR3 region has 13 residues. The chain's CDR3 is CASSQGDNQPQHF. CDR3 DNA sequence: TGTGCCAGCTCGCAGGGGGACAATCAGCCCCAGCATTTT.

The V and J genes are TRBV29-1 and TRBJ2-2; 7 bases are a match to TRBD1. The V gene end was trimmed by 2 bases and the J gene end by 6 bases; junction bases not matched to a gene: 6. The CDR3 covers 14 residues. Germline V gives CDR1 SQVTM, CDR2 ANQGSEA. The CDR3 loop reads CSVERGQLSGELFF. CDR3 nucleotide sequence: TGCAGCGTTGAAAGGGGACAGTTATCCGGGGAGCTGTTTTTT.

The genes are TRBV6-5 and TRBJ2-1, with D maybe TRBD2 (5 bases). Germline V gene sequence: CDR1 MNHEY, CDR2 SVGAGI. This CDR3 has 13 amino acids. With 4 bases removed from V and 3 bases from J, the gap between germline ends came to 7 bases. The CDR3 sequence: CASSWGDYNEQFF. CDR3 sequence (DNA): TGTGCCAGCAGTTGGGGAGACTACAATGAGCAGTTCTTC.